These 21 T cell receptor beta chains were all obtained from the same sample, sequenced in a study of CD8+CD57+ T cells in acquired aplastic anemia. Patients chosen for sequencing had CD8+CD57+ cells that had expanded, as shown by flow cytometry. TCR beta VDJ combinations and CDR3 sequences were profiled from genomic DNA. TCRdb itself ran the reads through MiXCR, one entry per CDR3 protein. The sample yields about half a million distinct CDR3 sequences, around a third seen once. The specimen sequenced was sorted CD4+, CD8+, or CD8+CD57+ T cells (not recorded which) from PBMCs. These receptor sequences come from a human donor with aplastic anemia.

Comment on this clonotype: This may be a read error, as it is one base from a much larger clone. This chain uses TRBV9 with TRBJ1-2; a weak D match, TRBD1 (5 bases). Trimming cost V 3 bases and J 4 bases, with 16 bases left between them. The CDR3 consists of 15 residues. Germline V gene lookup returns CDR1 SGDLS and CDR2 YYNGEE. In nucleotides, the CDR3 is TGTGCCAGCAGCGGAACAAGACAGAGAAGCTATGGCTACACCTTC. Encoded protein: CASSGTRQRSYGYTF.

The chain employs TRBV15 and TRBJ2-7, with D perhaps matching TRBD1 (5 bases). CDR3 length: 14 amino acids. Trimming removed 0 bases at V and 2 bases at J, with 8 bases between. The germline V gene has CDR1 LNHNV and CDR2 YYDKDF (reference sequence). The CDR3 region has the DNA TGTGCCACCAGCAGAGATGGGGCGGCCTACGAGCAGTACGTC. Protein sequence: CATSRDGAAYEQYV.

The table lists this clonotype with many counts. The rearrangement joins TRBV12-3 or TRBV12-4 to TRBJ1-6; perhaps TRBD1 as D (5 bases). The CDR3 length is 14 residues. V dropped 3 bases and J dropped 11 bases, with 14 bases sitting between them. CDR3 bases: TGTGCCAGCAGTTTGGTGGGGCCTGTTGCACCCCTCCACTTT. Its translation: CASSLVGPVAPLHF.

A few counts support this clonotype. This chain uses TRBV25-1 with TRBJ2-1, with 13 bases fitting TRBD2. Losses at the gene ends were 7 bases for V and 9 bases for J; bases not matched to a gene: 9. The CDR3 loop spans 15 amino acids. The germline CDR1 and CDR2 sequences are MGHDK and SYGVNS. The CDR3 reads CASKGLAGAVSEQFF. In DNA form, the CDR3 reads TGTGCCAGCAAAGGACTAGCGGGAGCAGTGAGTGAGCAGTTCTTC.

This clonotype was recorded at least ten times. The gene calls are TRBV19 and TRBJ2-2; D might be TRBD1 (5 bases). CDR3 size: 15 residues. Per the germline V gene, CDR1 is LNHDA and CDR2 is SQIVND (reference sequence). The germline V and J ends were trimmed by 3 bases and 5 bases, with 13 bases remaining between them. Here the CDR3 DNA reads TGTGCCAGTAGTATCCAGGGCCTGGCGACCGGGGAGCTGTTTTTT. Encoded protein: CASSIQGLATGELFF.

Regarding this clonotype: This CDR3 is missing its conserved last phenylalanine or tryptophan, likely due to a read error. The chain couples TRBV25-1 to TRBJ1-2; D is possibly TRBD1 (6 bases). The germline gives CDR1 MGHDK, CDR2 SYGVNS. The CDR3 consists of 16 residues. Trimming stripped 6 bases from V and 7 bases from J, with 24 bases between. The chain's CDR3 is CASSLALRGGGLGYTC. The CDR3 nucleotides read TGTGCCAGCAGCTTAGCGCTCCGGGGAGGGGGGCTTGGCTACACCTGC.

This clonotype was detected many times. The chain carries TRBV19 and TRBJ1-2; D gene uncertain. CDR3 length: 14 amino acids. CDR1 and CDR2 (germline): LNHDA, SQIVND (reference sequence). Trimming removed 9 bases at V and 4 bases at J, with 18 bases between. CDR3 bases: TGTGCCAGCGAAACCACGGGCGCCGGCTATGGCTACACCTTC. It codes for CASETTGAGYGYTF.

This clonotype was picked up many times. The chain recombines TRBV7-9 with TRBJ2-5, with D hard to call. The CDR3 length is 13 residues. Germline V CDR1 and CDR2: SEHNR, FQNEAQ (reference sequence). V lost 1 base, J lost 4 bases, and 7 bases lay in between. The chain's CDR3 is CASSLVLGETQYF. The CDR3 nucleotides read TGTGCCAGCAGCTTAGTGCTGGGAGAGACCCAGTACTTC.

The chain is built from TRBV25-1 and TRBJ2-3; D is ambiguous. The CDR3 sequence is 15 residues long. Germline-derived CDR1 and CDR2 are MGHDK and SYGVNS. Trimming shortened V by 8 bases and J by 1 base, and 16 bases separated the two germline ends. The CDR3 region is CASLGPSSGTDTQYF. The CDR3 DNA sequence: TGTGCCAGCCTAGGCCCCAGTTCAGGCACAGATACGCAGTATTTT.

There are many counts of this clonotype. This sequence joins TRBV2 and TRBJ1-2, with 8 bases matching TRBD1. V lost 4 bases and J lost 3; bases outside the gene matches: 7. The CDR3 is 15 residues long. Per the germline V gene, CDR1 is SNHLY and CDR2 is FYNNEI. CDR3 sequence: CASSVRTGIDYGYTF. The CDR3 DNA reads TGTGCCAGCAGTGTTCGGACAGGGATCGACTATGGCTACACCTTC.

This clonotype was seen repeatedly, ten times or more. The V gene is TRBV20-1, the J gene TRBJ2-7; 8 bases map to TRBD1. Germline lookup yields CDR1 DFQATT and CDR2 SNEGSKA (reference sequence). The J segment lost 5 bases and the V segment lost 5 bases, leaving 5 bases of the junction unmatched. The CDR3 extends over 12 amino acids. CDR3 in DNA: TGCAGTGCTCTCCAGGGGGCTGACGAGCAGTACTTC. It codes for CSALQGADEQYF.

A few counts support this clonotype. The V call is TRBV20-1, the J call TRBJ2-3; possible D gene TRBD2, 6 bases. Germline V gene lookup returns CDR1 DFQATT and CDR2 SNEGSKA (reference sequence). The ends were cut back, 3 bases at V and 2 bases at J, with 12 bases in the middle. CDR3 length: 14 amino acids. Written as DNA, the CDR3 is TGCAGTGCTAGCCCCGCGGGAATCACAGATACGCAGTATTTT. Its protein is CSASPAGITDTQYF.

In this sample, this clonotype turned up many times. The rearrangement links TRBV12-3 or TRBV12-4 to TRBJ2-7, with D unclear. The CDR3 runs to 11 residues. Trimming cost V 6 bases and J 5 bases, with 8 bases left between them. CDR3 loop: CASSRRDEQYF. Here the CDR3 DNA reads TGTGCCAGCAGCAGGCGCGACGAGCAGTACTTC.

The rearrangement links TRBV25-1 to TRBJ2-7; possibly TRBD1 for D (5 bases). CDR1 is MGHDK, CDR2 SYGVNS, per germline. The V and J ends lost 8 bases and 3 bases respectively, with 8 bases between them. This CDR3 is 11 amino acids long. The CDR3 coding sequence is TGTGCCAGCGGACAACTCTACGAGCAGTACTTC. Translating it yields CASGQLYEQYF.

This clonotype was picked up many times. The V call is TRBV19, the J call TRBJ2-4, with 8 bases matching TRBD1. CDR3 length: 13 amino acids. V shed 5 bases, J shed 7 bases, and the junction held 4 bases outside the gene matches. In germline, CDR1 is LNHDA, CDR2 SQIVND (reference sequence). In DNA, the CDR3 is TGTGCCAGTAGTCCGACAGGGGTGAACATTCAGTACTTC. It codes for CASSPTGVNIQYF.

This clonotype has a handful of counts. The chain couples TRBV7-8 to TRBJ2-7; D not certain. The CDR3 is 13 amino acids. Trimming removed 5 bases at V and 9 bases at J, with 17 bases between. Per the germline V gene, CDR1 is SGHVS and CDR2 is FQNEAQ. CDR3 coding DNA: TGTGCCAGCAGCGCCCGAAGCCCGGAGAGGCAGTACTTC. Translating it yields CASSARSPERQYF. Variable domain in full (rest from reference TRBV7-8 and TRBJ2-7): GAGVSQSPRYKVAKRGQDVALRCDPISGHVSLFWYQQALGQGPEFLTYFQNEAQLDKSGLPSDRFFAERPEGSVSTLKIQRTQQEDSAVYLCASSARSPERQYFGPGTRLTVT.

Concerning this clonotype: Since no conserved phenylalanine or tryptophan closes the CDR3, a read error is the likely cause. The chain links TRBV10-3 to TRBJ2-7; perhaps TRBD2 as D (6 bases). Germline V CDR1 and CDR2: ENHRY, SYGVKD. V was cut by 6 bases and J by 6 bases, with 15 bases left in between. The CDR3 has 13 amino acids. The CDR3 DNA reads TGTGCCATCAGCATGGACTACTTTGGCGAGCAGTACCTC. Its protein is CAISMDYFGEQYL.

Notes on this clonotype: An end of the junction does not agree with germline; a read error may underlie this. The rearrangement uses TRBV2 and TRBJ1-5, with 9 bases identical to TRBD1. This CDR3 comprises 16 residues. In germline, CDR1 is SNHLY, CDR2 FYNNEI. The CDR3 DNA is TGTGCCGGCAGTGAAGAGACAGGGGGTCTTAACCAACCCCAGCATTTT. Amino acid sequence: CAGSEETGGLNQPQHF.

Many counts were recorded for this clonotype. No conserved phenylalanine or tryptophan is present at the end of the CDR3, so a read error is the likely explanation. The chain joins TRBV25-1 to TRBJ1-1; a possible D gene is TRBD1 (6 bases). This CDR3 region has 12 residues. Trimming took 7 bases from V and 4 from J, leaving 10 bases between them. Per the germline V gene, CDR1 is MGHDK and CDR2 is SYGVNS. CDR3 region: CASTEQGTEAFL. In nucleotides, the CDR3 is TGTGCCAGCACCGAACAGGGCACTGAAGCTTTCCTT.

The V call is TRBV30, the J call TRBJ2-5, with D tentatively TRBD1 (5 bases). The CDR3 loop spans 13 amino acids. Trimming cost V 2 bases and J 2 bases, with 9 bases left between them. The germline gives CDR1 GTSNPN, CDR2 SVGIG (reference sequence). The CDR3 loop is CAWSKKGQETQYF. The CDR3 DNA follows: TGTGCCTGGAGTAAGAAGGGGCAAGAGACCCAGTACTTC.

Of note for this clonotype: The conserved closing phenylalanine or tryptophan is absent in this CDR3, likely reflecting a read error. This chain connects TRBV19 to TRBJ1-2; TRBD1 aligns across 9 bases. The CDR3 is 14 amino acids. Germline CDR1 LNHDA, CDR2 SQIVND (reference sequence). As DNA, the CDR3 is TGTGCCAGTAGTGTAGACAGGGGGACTTATGGCTACACCCTC. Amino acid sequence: CASSVDRGTYGYTL.